These 10 T cell receptor beta chains share one sample of origin, sequenced in a study of PD-L1 blockade in urothelial cancer. Generated by immunoSEQ multiplex PCR, the TCRdb table keeps only in-frame clones and is missing some. The data show 60,000 to 70,000 clones, about 81% seen once. Time point specified: pretreatment peripheral blood. The sample here was PBMCs, taken around atezolizumab (anti-PD-L1) treatment. The receptors come from a man between 65 and 80 years old with urothelial cancer.

The chain combines TRBV12-5 with TRBJ2-1; TRBD2 aligns across 10 bases. Germline assignment: CDR1 LGHNT and CDR2 FRNRAP. The CDR3 runs to 15 residues. The V gene end was trimmed by 3 bases and the J gene end by 7 bases; junction bases not matched to a gene: 6. The CDR3 coding sequence is TGTGCTAGTGGTTTAGAAGCGGGGGGGAGTAATGAGCAGTTCTTC. Encoded protein: CASGLEAGGSNEQFF.

The V call is TRBV28, the J call TRBJ2-5; 7 nucleotides line up with TRBD1. Germline V gene data show CDR1 as MDHEN and CDR2 as SYDVKM. The J segment lost 2 bases and the V segment lost 5 bases, leaving 2 bases of the junction unmatched. This CDR3 contains 13 residues. In DNA, the CDR3 is TGTGCCAGCAGTCGGGACAGACAAGAGACCCAGTACTTC. It is translated as CASSRDRQETQYF.

V and J are TRBV28 and TRBJ1-2; D not certain. V lost 5 bases to trimming and J lost 5 bases, with 9 bases between them. CDR3 length: 12 residues. Per germline, CDR1 MDHEN and CDR2 SYDVKM. Here the CDR3 DNA reads TGTGCCAGCAGTATACAGCCTTATGGCTACACCTTC. Its protein is CASSIQPYGYTF.

The chain combines TRBV10-3 with TRBJ2-2, with a tentative D call TRBD1 (6 bases). Trimming left V 7 bases short and J 0 bases short, with 21 bases between. Germline values: CDR1 ENHRY, CDR2 SYGVKD. This CDR3 region has 18 residues. The CDR3 nucleotides are TGTGCCATCACCAACACAGGGTTGGCTACCGCGAACACCGGGGAGCTGTTTTTT. Translating gives CAITNTGLATANTGELFF.

This clone appeared a few times. The chain joins TRBV28 to TRBJ2-1; unclear D gene. Per germline, CDR1 MDHEN and CDR2 SYDVKM. The V end lost 6 bases, the J end lost 5 bases, and 8 bases lay between the germline ends. This CDR3 is built from 12 residues. CDR3: CASRTVDNEQFF. In DNA form, the CDR3 reads TGTGCCAGCAGAACAGTCGACAATGAGCAGTTCTTC.

This clone has a single count. The chain links TRBV9 to TRBJ2-1, with 13 bases matching TRBD2. The V gene end was trimmed by 4 bases and the J gene end by 8 bases; junction bases not matched to a gene: 9. Germline V gene data show CDR1 as SGDLS and CDR2 as YYNGEE. The length of the CDR3 is 16 residues. This CDR3 is CASSPRGLAGDHEQFF. CDR3 in DNA: TGTGCCAGCAGCCCAAGAGGACTAGCGGGAGACCATGAGCAGTTCTTC.

The V call is TRBV15, the J call TRBJ2-7, with a possible D match to TRBD1 (5 bases). Germline loops: CDR1 LNHNV, CDR2 YYDKDF (reference sequence). The CDR3 is made up of 15 amino acids. V was pared by 0 bases and J by 4 bases, with 13 bases between. This CDR3 reads CATSRDRAGKYEQYF. CDR3 coding DNA: TGTGCCACCAGCAGAGATCGGGCAGGGAAGTACGAGCAGTACTTC.

The chain joins TRBV10-1 to TRBJ2-1; 9 nucleotides line up with TRBD1. After removal of 6 bases from V and 7 bases from J, the junction contained 19 bases not matched to a gene. Germline lookup yields CDR1 WNHNN and CDR2 SYGVQD (reference sequence). The CDR3 is made up of 18 amino acids. CDR3 nucleotides: TGCGCCAGCAGGGGGGACAGGGCGCGAGGCGGGAGTCTGAATGAGCAGTTCTTC. It codes for CASRGDRARGGSLNEQFF.

This clone was seen a few times. This chain joins TRBV15 and TRBJ2-3; 10 nucleotides match TRBD2. This CDR3 spans 16 amino acids. The V segment lost 3 bases and the J segment 3 bases; nucleotides outside the gene matches: 6. Germline assignment: CDR1 LNHNV and CDR2 YYDKDF (reference sequence). The CDR3 sequence: CATSRSSGRRTDTQYF. CDR3 in DNA: TGTGCCACCAGCAGGTCTAGCGGGAGAAGGACAGATACGCAGTATTTT.

This chain joins TRBV19 and TRBJ1-2; TRBD1 aligns across 8 bases. V lost 1 base, J lost 4 bases, and 2 bases stayed unmatched. The CDR3 is 14 residues long. Germline assignment: CDR1 LNHDA and CDR2 SQIVND (reference sequence). The CDR3 protein is CASSIAGQGYGYTF. CDR3 nucleotides: TGTGCCAGTAGTATAGCCGGACAGGGCTATGGCTACACCTTC. The whole variable domain, filled in from reference TRBV19 and TRBJ1-2, reads DGGITQSPKYLFRKEGQNVTLSCEQNLNHDAMYWYRQDPGQGLRLIYYSQIVNDFQKGDIAEGYSVSREKKESFPLTVTSAQKNPTAFYLCASSIAGQGYGYTFGSGTRLTVV.